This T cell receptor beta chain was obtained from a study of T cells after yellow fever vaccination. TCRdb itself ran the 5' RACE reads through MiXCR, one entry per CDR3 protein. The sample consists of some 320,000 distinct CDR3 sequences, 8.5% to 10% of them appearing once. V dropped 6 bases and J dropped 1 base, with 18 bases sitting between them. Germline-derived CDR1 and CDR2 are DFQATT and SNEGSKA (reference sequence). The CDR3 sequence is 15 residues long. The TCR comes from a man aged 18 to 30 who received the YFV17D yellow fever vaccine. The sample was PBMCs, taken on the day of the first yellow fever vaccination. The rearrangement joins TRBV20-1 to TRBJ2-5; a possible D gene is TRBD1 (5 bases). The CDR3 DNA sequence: TGCAGTGCCCTAATAGAGACAGTAACCCAAGAGACCCAGTACTTC. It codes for CSALIETVTQETQYF.